Listed below are T cell receptor beta chains from one sample, sequenced in a study of tumor-infiltrating lymphocytes in primary liver carcinoma. From the multiplex PCR reads, TCRdb called clonotypes with MiXCR, one entry per CDR3 protein. The table includes about 21,000 distinct CDR3 sequences, approximately 72% detected once. Input material: liver tumor tissue from sampling region 1. These receptors all stem from a man aged 35-49 years with primary liver carcinoma and hepatitis B virus infection. The CDR3 runs from the conserved cysteine through the conserved F or W. The D gene is left open where the match is weak. Clone sizes are given selectively: once, few, many, or a class where the clone is expanded.

v_gene	d_gene	j_gene	abundance	CDR3aa	CDR3nt
TRBV6-5	TRBD2	TRBJ2-2	few	CASSILTSGKPVELFF	TGTGCCAGCAGTATATTAACTAGCGGGAAGCCCGTGGAGCTGTTTTTT
TRBV4-1	TRBD1	TRBJ2-6	.	CASSLRDSVHHSGANVLTF	TGCGCCAGCAGCCTTCGGGACAGCGTACACCACTCTGGGGCCAACGTCCTGACTTTC
TRBV11-2	.	TRBJ2-3	.	CTSSLGGATGRDTRYF	TGTACCAGCAGCTTAGGGGGGGCCACGGGCAGAGATACGCGGTATTTT
TRBV11-2	.	TRBJ2-5	many	CASSLTPEETQYF	TGTGCCAGCAGCTTAACTCCTGAAGAGACCCAGTACTTC
TRBV10-3	TRBD2	TRBJ2-7	.	CAITKRSGLAEGFSYGQHF	TGTGCCATCACCAAACGATCGGGACTAGCGGAAGGGTTCTCCTACGGGCAGCACTTC
TRBV6-6	.	TRBJ2-7	.	CASSFGTGDRVQYF	TGTGCCAGCAGTTTCGGGACGGGTGATAGGGTGCAGTACTTC
TRBV7-3	.	TRBJ2-2	.	CASSSSNTGQLFF	TGTGCCAGCAGCTCGTCGAACACCGGGCAGCTGTTCTTT
TRBV2	.	TRBJ1-2	.	CANRRLVLGFGYTF	TGTGCCAACAGGAGACTGGTACTGGGGTTTGGTTACACCTTC
TRBV30	.	TRBJ2-7	.	CAWSIMDHEQYF	TGTGCCTGGAGCATCATGGACCACGAGCAGTACTTC
TRBV24-1	TRBD2	TRBJ2-1	.	CATSDSGRSPYNGQFF	TGTGCCACCAGTGACTCCGGGAGGAGTCCTTACAATGGGCAGTTCTTC
TRBV6-5	TRBD1	TRBJ2-3	.	CVSTRQGRSTDTQYF	TGTGTCAGCACTAGACAGGGGCGGAGCACAGATACGCAGTATTTT
TRBV28	.	TRBJ2-3	.	CTSRKGEVNQPQYF	TGTACCAGCAGAAAAGGGGAAGTCAATCAGCCCCAGTATTTT
TRBV6-2/TRBV6-3	.	TRBJ2-7	.	CANSHRTGVREQYF	TGTGCCAACAGTCACCGAACGGGAGTGAGGGAGCAGTACTTC
TRBV4-2	.	TRBJ2-7	.	CPSSQGVNEWYF	TGTCCCAGCAGCCAAGGTGTGAACGAGTGGTACTTC
TRBV20-1	TRBD1	TRBJ1-1	.	CSALAQGANEAFF	TGCAGTGCTCTTGCGCAGGGGGCCAATGAAGCTTTCTTT
TRBV11-2	.	TRBJ2-7	.	CPSSFESTYEQYF	TGTCCCAGCAGCTTTGAGAGCACCTACGAGCAATACTTC
TRBV5-1	.	TRBJ1-2	.	CASSLAGFTEYGYTF	TGCGCCAGCAGCTTGGCAGGTTTCACTGAGTATGGCTACACCTTC
TRBV28	.	TRBJ1-5	.	CAGRKGEVSQPRHF	TGTGCCGGCAGAAAAGGGGAAGTCAGTCAGCCCCGGCATTTT
TRBV7-8	.	TRBJ1-1	.	CASNLRERAFF	TGTGCTAGCAACCTCCGGGAAAGAGCATTCTTT
TRBV18	TRBD2	TRBJ2-5	.	CASSLQRETKETQYF	TGTGCCAGCTCACTTCAGCGGGAAACCAAAGAGACCCAGTACTTC
TRBV6-2/TRBV6-3	TRBD2	TRBJ2-3	.	CTSNSEREPDTQYF	TGTACCAGCAACTCCGAGCGGGAGCCAGATACGCAGTATTTT
TRBV11-2	TRBD2	TRBJ2-7	.	CASTLNSGGEQYF	TGTGCCAGCACCTTAAATTCGGGGGGCGAGCAGTACTTC
TRBV12-3/TRBV12-4	TRBD1	TRBJ2-7	once	CTSSMGTGGSYQHYF	TGTACCAGCAGTATGGGGACAGGGGGGTCCTACCAGCATTACTTC
TRBV6-1	TRBD1	TRBJ2-7	.	CVSRGRQGSSYERYF	TGTGTCAGCAGAGGGAGACAGGGGAGCTCCTACGAGCGGTACTTC
TRBV29-1	.	TRBJ1-2	.	CSLVQGNGYTF	TGCAGCCTTGTCCAGGGGAATGGCTACACCTTC
TRBV10-3	TRBD1	TRBJ2-5	few	CTISDRGREAQYF	TGTACCATCAGTGACAGGGGGCGTGAGGCCCAGTACTTC
TRBV4-2	TRBD2	TRBJ2-7	.	CVSSQAASGVSYKQHF	TGTGTCAGCAGCCAAGCGGCTAGCGGGGTCTCCTACAAGCAGCACTTC
TRBV11-1	.	TRBJ2-1	.	CTSSLTGTTYNEQSF	TGTACCAGCAGCTTAACAGGGACAACCTACAATGAGCAGTCCTTC
TRBV11-2	.	TRBJ2-3	.	CASSLEASGVTQYF	TGTGCCAGCAGCTTAGAAGCTAGTGGGGTTACGCAGTATTTT
TRBV29-1	TRBD1	TRBJ2-3	.	CSSAGGNADTQFF	TGCAGCAGTGCAGGGGGTAACGCAGATACGCAGTTTTTT
TRBV11-2	TRBD2	TRBJ2-1	once	CAGSSQREGLGEQFF	TGCGCCGGCAGCTCCCAGCGGGAGGGATTGGGTGAGCAGTTCTTC
TRBV5-1	.	TRBJ1-6	.	CASSLAPRLHSPLHF	TGTGCCAGCAGCTTGGCCCCAAGGCTACATTCACCCCTCCACTTT
TRBV6-1	TRBD1	TRBJ1-2	.	CSTRQGAGWDYGYTF	TGTTCCACAAGACAGGGTGCGGGCTGGGACTATGGCTACACCTTC
TRBV7-8	.	TRBJ2-1	.	CGSGPLGGSAVSYNEQFF	TGTGGCAGCGGCCCGCTTGGAGGTTCAGCGGTCTCCTACAATGAGCAGTTCTTC
TRBV28	TRBD2	TRBJ2-3	many	CASSASSGKTDTQYF	TGTGCCAGCAGCGCCTCCAGCGGGAAAACAGATACGCAGTATTTT
TRBV28	TRBD1	TRBJ1-3	.	CASRQGYTVYF	TGTGCCAGCAGACAGGGGTACACCGTATATTTT
TRBV29-1	.	TRBJ2-7	.	CCVYRNEQYF	TGCTGCGTTTACCGTAATGAGCAGTACTTC
TRBV7-9	.	TRBJ1-2	.	CASSPDGRLSQYGYTF	TGTGCCAGTAGCCCCGATGGCAGGCTGTCCCAGTACGGCTACACCTTC